These 15 T cell receptor beta chains originate from one sample sequenced in a study of cytomegalovirus exposure and HLA in healthy donors. This table comes from immunoSEQ multiplex PCR, and its TCRdb copy is limited to in-frame clones, with some not included. This table holds tens of thousands of clones, 96% found once. The sample consisted of PBMCs. The source is a man between 18 and 29 years old in good health and CMV-seronegative.

The chain joins TRBV7-2 to TRBJ2-1, with 11 bases fitting TRBD1. This CDR3 contains 13 residues. V trimming: 5 bases; J trimming: 9 bases; junction bases outside the gene matches: 3. Germline V gene data show CDR1 as SGHTA and CDR2 as FQGNSA. CDR3: CASSQDRGLEQFF. The CDR3 region has the DNA TGTGCCAGCAGCCAGGACAGGGGGCTTGAGCAGTTCTTC.

CDR3 sequence reads: CASSLLSGTSTDTQYF. The DNA of the CDR3 is TGTGCCAGCAGCTTACTTTCGGGGACTTCCACAGATACGCAGTATTTT. The genes are TRBV7-2 and TRBJ2-3, with D maybe TRBD2 (6 bases). CDR1 is SGHTA and CDR2 is FQGNSA in the germline V gene. The CDR3 sequence is 16 residues long. Trimming stripped 2 bases from V and 2 bases from J, with 14 bases between.

The chain links TRBV6-5 to TRBJ2-2; possibly TRBD1 for D (5 bases). The length of the CDR3 is 14 residues. Per the germline V gene, CDR1 is MNHEY and CDR2 is SVGAGI. V lost 6 bases, J lost 3 bases, and 11 bases lay in between. The CDR3: CASSLSTDTGELFF. The CDR3 nucleotides read TGTGCCAGCAGCCTCTCGACAGACACCGGGGAGCTGTTTTTT.

This clone is a singleton in its sample. The rearrangement uses TRBV29-1 and TRBJ2-3, with 7 bases identical to TRBD1. CDR1 and CDR2 from the germline V gene are SQVTM and ANQGSEA. The CDR3 consists of 15 residues. Losses at the gene ends were 4 bases for V and 2 bases for J; bases not matched to a gene: 9. The CDR3 DNA sequence: TGCAGCGTTGTCAGGGACAGCTTTCCCACAGATACGCAGTATTTT. It yields the protein CSVVRDSFPTDTQYF.

This chain connects TRBV27 to TRBJ2-4, with D possibly TRBD2 on 5 matching bases. The CDR3 sequence is 14 residues long. The V end lost 2 bases, the J end lost 0 bases, and 5 bases lay between the germline ends. The germline gives CDR1 MNHEY, CDR2 SMNVEV (reference sequence). CDR3 region: CASSLGLAKNIQYF. DNA for the CDR3: TGTGCCAGCAGTTTAGGACTAGCCAAAAACATTCAGTACTTC.

The V call is TRBV5-6, the J call TRBJ2-1; TRBD1 aligns across 8 bases. With V trimmed by 4 bases and J by 3 bases, 9 bases remained unmatched. Germline-derived CDR1 and CDR2 are SGHDT and YYEEEE. This CDR3 contains 16 residues. The CDR3 loop is CASSPSPGGYYNEQFF. CDR3 DNA sequence: TGTGCCAGCAGCCCCAGTCCAGGGGGCTACTACAATGAGCAGTTCTTC.

V and J are TRBV5-6 and TRBJ1-5; 7 bases are shared with TRBD1. The CDR3 consists of 15 residues. Germline V CDR1 and CDR2: SGHDT, YYEEEE. J was trimmed by 4 bases and V by 3 bases; bases with no gene match: 7. CDR3 loop: CASSSLGQVNQPQHF. DNA for the CDR3: TGTGCCAGCAGCTCTCTCGGACAGGTTAATCAGCCCCAGCATTTT.

This chain joins TRBV7-9 and TRBJ1-2; TRBD1 agrees at 7 bases. The CDR3 is 14 amino acids. V was pared by 3 bases and J by 4 bases, with 5 bases of the junction left unmatched. Germline V lookup: CDR1 SEHNR, CDR2 FQNEAQ (reference sequence). CDR3 in amino acids: CASSFPGTAYGYTF. In nucleotides, the CDR3 is TGTGCCAGCAGCTTTCCCGGGACAGCCTATGGCTACACCTTC.

This chain links TRBV6-5 with TRBJ2-5; 9 nucleotides match TRBD2. This CDR3 has 16 amino acids. CDR1 and CDR2 from the germline V gene are MNHEY and SVGAGI. V lost 3 bases and J lost 5; bases outside the gene matches: 10. CDR3: CASSYASGRMGETQYF. The CDR3 bases are TGTGCCAGCAGTTATGCGAGCGGGAGGATGGGGGAGACCCAGTACTTC.

The chain combines TRBV11-2 with TRBJ1-1, with TRBD1 matching 8 bases. V dropped 3 bases and J dropped 4; count of bases not matched to a gene: 7. Germline assignment: CDR1 SGHAT and CDR2 FQNNGV. CDR3 size: 15 residues. The CDR3 spells CASSFTRQGSTEAFF. DNA for the CDR3: TGTGCCAGCAGCTTCACTAGACAGGGGAGCACTGAAGCTTTCTTT.

The chain recombines TRBV5-1 with TRBJ1-1, with 8 bases aligning to TRBD1. This CDR3 is built from 11 residues. In germline, CDR1 is SGHRS, CDR2 YFSETQ. V gave up 5 bases and J gave up 8 bases; unmatched junction bases: 2. CDR3 in amino acids: CASSGTGEAFF. CDR3 sequence (DNA): TGCGCCAGCAGTGGGACAGGCGAAGCTTTCTTT.

The genes are TRBV9 and TRBJ2-7; 7 bases are shared with TRBD1. CDR1 and CDR2 from the germline V gene are SGDLS and YYNGEE. V dropped 4 bases and J dropped 2; count of bases not matched to a gene: 6. The CDR3 spans 14 residues. The CDR3 reads CASSPGGRTYEQYF. The DNA of the CDR3 is TGTGCCAGCAGCCCAGGGGGACGGACCTACGAGCAGTACTTC.

The chain joins TRBV28 to TRBJ2-7; D possibly corresponds to TRBD1 (6 bases). Trimming removed 6 bases from V and 0 bases from J, with 18 bases in between. Germline values: CDR1 MDHEN, CDR2 SYDVKM. The CDR3 has 16 residues. The CDR3, as DNA: TGTGCCAGCAGCTGGGATACCGGGACACCCTCCTACGAGCAGTACTTC. Its protein is CASSWDTGTPSYEQYF.

This sequence joins TRBV19 and TRBJ1-5; 7 bases agree with TRBD1. The junction had 9 bases not matched to a gene; V was cut back by 7 bases and J by 3 bases. The germline V gene encodes CDR1 LNHDA and CDR2 SQIVND (reference sequence). The length of the CDR3 is 15 residues. DNA of the CDR3: TGTGCCAGTACCACGACAGGGTCGTACAATCAGCCCCAGCATTTT. Encoded protein: CASTTTGSYNQPQHF.

The chain links TRBV28 to TRBJ1-1; possible D gene TRBD1, 6 bases. CDR1 is MDHEN and CDR2 is SYDVKM in the germline V gene. The length of the CDR3 is 15 residues. Trimming took 0 bases from V and 1 from J, leaving 9 bases between them. Here the CDR3 reads CASSLWGAGNTEAFF. The CDR3 DNA follows: TGTGCCAGCAGTTTATGGGGGGCAGGGAACACTGAAGCTTTCTTT. Drawing the rest from reference TRBV28 and TRBJ1-1, the complete variable domain is DVKVTQSSRYLVKRTGEKVFLECVQDMDHENMFWYRQDPGLGLRLIYFSYDVKMKEKGDIPEGYSVSREKKERFSLILESASTNQTSMYLCASSLWGAGNTEAFFGQGTRLTVV.